This T cell receptor beta chain was found in a study of response to subunit inactivated influenza vaccine. Findings and caveats of the study: Authors proposed each seasonal influenza vaccination draws in few new T cells.

TCRdb re-called the RT-PCR reads through MiXCR, storing one row per CDR3 protein. The sample carries approximately 520,000 distinct CDR3 sequences, around 25% recorded once. This clonotype was picked up many times. Its target is unknown. The origin of this receptor is a man aged 50 to 59 who received an inactivated influenza vaccine. The sample was CD4+ T cells sorted from PBMCs, taken 5 days after vaccination.

This chain's CDR3 is CASSLEAGPEQFF. For the CDR3, the DNA is TGTGCCAGCAGCTTAGAAGCCGGACCTGAGCAGTTCTTC. The rearrangement joins TRBV11-1 to TRBJ2-1; D not resolved. This CDR3 is built from 13 residues. V dropped 1 base and J dropped 9 bases, with 10 bases sitting between them. Germline V gene data show CDR1 as SGHAT and CDR2 as FQDESV (reference sequence).